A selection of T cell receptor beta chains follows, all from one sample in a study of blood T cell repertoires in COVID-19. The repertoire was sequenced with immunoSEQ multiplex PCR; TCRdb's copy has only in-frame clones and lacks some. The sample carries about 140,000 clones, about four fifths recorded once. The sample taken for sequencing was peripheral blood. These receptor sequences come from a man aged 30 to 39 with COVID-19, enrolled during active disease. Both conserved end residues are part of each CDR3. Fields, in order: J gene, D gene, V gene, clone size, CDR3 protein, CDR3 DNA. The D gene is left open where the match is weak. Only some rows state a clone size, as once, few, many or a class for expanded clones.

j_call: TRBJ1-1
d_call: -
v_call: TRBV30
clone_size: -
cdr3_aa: CAWKRTGQTEAFF
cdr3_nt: TGTGCCTGGAAGCGTACGGGACAAACTGAAGCTTTCTTT

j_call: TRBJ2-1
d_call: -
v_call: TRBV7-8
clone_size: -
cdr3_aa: CASSPSDAQEDNEQFF
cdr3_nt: TGTGCCAGCAGCCCCTCCGACGCGCAGGAAGACAATGAGCAGTTCTTC

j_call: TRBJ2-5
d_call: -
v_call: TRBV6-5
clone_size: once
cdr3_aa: CASNEQERPETQYF
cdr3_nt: TGTGCCAGCAACGAACAAGAGCGGCCGGAAACCCAGTACTTC

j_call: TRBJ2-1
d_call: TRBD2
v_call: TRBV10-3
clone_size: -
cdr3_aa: CAISLELAGLNEQFF
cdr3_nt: TGTGCCATCAGCCTAGAGCTAGCGGGATTGAATGAGCAGTTCTTC

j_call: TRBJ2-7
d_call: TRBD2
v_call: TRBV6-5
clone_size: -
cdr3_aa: CASSTGTSGWDEQYF
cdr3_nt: TGTGCCAGCAGCACCGGGACTAGCGGGTGGGACGAGCAGTACTTC

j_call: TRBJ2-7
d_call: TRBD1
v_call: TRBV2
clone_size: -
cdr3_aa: CASRSDRGPPEPF
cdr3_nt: TGTGCCAGCAGATCGGACAGGGGACCCCCAGAACCTTTC

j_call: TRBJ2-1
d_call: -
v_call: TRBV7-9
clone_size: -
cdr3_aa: CASSSQGYNEQFF
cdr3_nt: TGTGCCAGCAGCTCCCAGGGGTACAATGAGCAGTTCTTC

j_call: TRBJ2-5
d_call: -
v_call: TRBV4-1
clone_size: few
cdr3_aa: CASSQPGTLQETQYF
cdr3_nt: TGCGCCAGCAGCCAACCAGGGACACTCCAAGAGACCCAGTACTTC

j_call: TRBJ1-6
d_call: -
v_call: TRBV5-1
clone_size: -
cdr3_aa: CASSFVEANSPLHF
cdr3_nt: TGCGCCAGCAGCTTCGTCGAGGCTAATTCACCCCTCCACTTT

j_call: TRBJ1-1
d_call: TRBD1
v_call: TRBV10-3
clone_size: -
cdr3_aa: CATKTGENTEAFF
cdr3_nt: TGTGCCACCAAGACAGGGGAGAACACTGAAGCTTTCTTT

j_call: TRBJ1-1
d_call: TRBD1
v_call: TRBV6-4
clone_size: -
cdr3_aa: CASTGQGFTEAFF
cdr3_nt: TGTGCCAGCACCGGACAGGGTTTCACTGAAGCTTTCTTT